The entry below describes one TCR beta chain. The antigen it recognizes is unknown. Base qualities were left out, and no much larger clone turns up one base away. The immunoSEQ Assay was the method used to sequence TCRbeta CDR3 regions. After extraction, genomic DNA underwent amplification by bias-controlled multiplex PCR, followed by high-throughput sequencing. Concerning the study's data processing: To quantify the absolute abundance of every unique TCRbeta CDR3 region, sequences were collapsed and filtered. Usable DNA was measured by amplifying reference genes present in all nucleated cells, and TCRbeta template counts were normalized to that usable DNA to estimate T cell fraction. Repertoire TCRs were annotated as SARS-CoV-2-specific by exact matching of V gene, CDR3 amino acid sequence and J gene to a known reactive TCR set. The reference SARS-CoV-2 TCR set came from MIRA and was filtered for enrichment in COVID-19-positive ImmuneCODE repertoires, removing public or cross-reactive TCRs. Using the MIRA antigens, annotated TCRs were further analysed by specific ORF or by position within an ORF. Breadth was defined as annotated unique rearrangements over total unique productive rearrangements; depth was the summed frequency of those rearrangements. Two-sided Wilcoxon rank-sum tests were applied when comparing TCR breadth between groups. TCRdb took this table from immuneACCESS and kept in-frame rearrangements with V and J called. Such tables lack part of the clones; where checked against another copy, unresolved V genes explain under half of the gap, and the rest is unexplained. V and J calls plus clone size are reproduced from that table; the DNA served to infer D and trimming. In all, the sample holds hundreds of thousands of clones, and roughly 90% of those were seen once. The leading ten clones occupy about 1.5% of the sample.

The sample comes from a study of Ad26.COV2.S vaccination and SARS-CoV-2 variants (dated by TCRdb to 2020 to 2022). As for the study more broadly: Vaccine-arm donors were drawn from COV1001, a multicentre, randomized, double-blind, placebo-controlled phase I-IIa trial of Ad26.COV2.S in healthy adults. Ad26.COV2.S was administered intramuscularly at a dose of 5x10^10 or 1x10^11 viral particles, either as one shot or as two shots given 56 days apart. TCRbeta repertoire sequencing was used to assess the specificity and breadth of SARS-CoV-2-reactive T cell receptors after Ad26.COV2.S vaccination. The TCR-sequenced set comprised approximately 32 samples: around 20 Ad26.COV2.S vaccine recipients, 5 placebo recipients and 8 SARS-CoV-2 convalescent individuals. Trial participants were randomized into five groups of five: low-dose or high-dose Ad26.COV2.S given once or twice, or placebo on both occasions. Investigators remained blinded to trial group allocation during experiments and outcome assessment. What the study reported, not specific to this receptor: Non-spike TCR breadth was comparable between vaccine and placebo recipients, consistent with the vaccine containing only spike. The study was not powered for comparison of responses between vaccine doses or regimens. After vaccination, substantial breadth of spike-specific CD8+ and CD4+ T cell responses was reported. Higher spike-specific TCR breadth was observed in Ad26.COV2.S recipients than in placebo recipients (P = 0.0014). The authors noted that total T cell responses may have been underestimated by the TCR breadth and depth analyses.

Via the germline V gene, CDR1 is SGHNT and CDR2 YENEEA. From its cysteine to its phenylalanine, the CDR3 spans 15 amino acids. Only CDR3 DNA is held: 45 bases, read in frame from base 1. Relative to germline, V is missing 1 base and J is missing 4 bases, with 4 bases of the junction outside any gene match. The treatment or condition label here, explained by the study, means: around 19 received Ad26.COV2.S at low or high dose, single or two shots; about 5 received placebo; per-sample allocation not given. Repertoires of vaccine and placebo recipients were sequenced from samples collected on day 63 after the first injection. Between 29 July and 7 August 2020, Cohort 1b enrolled some 25 adults aged 18-55 years at one site in Boston, USA. As a vaccine, Ad26.COV2.S was a replication-incompetent adenovirus type 26 vector that expressed a prefusion-stabilized SARS-CoV-2 spike protein derived from the original Wuhan strain.

The sequence was obtained from a person aged 18-65 years who received the Ad26.COV2.S COVID-19 vaccine or a placebo. The chain joins TRBV11-3 to TRBJ2-5, with 9 central nucleotides matching TRBD2. The sequences come from peripheral blood, collected in a trial of Ad26.COV2.S vaccine versus placebo. The CDR3 protein: CASSLGGGGAETQYF. The DNA reads as follows: TGTGCCAGCAGCTTAGGAGGCGGGGGGGCAGAGACCCAGTACTTC. The full variable domain, completed from the reference TRBV11-3 and TRBJ2-5 proteins outside the CDR3, reads EAGVVQSPRYKIIEKKQPVAFWCNPISGHNTLYWYLQNLGQGPELLIRYENEEAVDDSQLPKDRFSAERLKGVDSTLKIQPAELGDSAVYLCASSLGGGGAETQYFGPGTRLLVL.